A selection of T cell receptor beta chains follows, all from one sample in a study of OX40 agonist ivuxolimab in advanced cancers. TCRdb's copy holds only in-frame clones and misses some; the assay was immunoSEQ multiplex PCR. The repertoire has more than 35,000 clones, 60% to 85% of them found once; the top ten carry roughly an eighth. Source: CD4+ or CD8+ T cells sorted from blood, taken in a trial of the OX40 agonist ivuxolimab. Every receptor here comes from an adult with an advanced solid tumor such as melanoma, head and neck, liver or kidney cancer. Both conserved end residues are part of each CDR3. A D gene is named only where the DNA matches it firmly. Clone size, where shown, is once, few, many, or a class for clones that have expanded.

cdr3_aa	cdr3_nt	d_call	cdr3_length	v_call	j_call	clone_size
CASSLDSYGYTF	TGTGCCAGCAGCCTGGACAGCTATGGCTACACCTTC	NA	12	TRBV5-4	TRBJ1-2	NA
CAREGPRSPYGYTF	TGTGCCAGGGAGGGACCGCGAAGTCCCTATGGCTACACCTTC	NA	14	TRBV6-5	TRBJ1-2	NA
CASSLARYEAFF	TGTGCCAGCAGCTTAGCCCGATATGAAGCTTTCTTT	NA	12	TRBV7-9	TRBJ1-1	NA
CASSDGTGGYNSPLHF	TGTGCCAGCAGCGACGGGACAGGGGGATATAATTCACCCCTCCACTTT	TRBD1	16	TRBV6-6	TRBJ1-6	NA
CASSLGLAGENEQFF	TGCGCCAGCAGCCTAGGACTAGCGGGGGAAAATGAGCAGTTCTTC	TRBD2	15	TRBV5-1	TRBJ2-1	NA
CASSLDSGDNQPQHF	TGTGCCAGCAGCTTAGACAGTGGAGACAATCAGCCCCAGCATTTT	NA	15	TRBV7-2	TRBJ1-5	NA
CARTGTSYEQYF	TGTGCCAGGACAGGGACCTCCTACGAGCAGTACTTC	TRBD1	12	TRBV6-4	TRBJ2-7	NA
CASSTERGNTGELFF	TGTGCCAGCAGCACCGAGAGAGGGAACACCGGGGAGCTGTTTTTT	NA	15	TRBV9	TRBJ2-2	few
CASSVTAGSGTGELFF	TGTGCCAGCAGCGTTACAGCCGGAAGTGGCACCGGGGAGCTGTTTTTT	NA	16	TRBV9	TRBJ2-2	NA
CASSKQGSYEQYF	TGTGCCAGCTCAAAACAAGGATCCTACGAGCAGTACTTC	NA	13	TRBV18	TRBJ2-7	NA
CAISDPGGKNEKLFF	TGTGCCATCAGTGACCCCGGGGGGAAGAATGAAAAACTGTTTTTT	NA	15	TRBV10-3	TRBJ1-4	NA
CASRLPGMGYNEQFF	TGTGCCAGCAGACTCCCTGGTATGGGATACAATGAGCAGTTCTTC	NA	15	TRBV7-8	TRBJ2-1	few
CASSRGHISGNTIYF	TGTGCCAGCAGCCGTGGACACATCTCTGGAAACACCATATATTTT	NA	15	TRBV5-6	TRBJ1-3	NA
CATSRGLAGFEQFF	TGTGCCACCAGCAGGGGACTAGCGGGATTTGAGCAGTTCTTC	TRBD2	14	TRBV15	TRBJ2-1	NA
CASSLDAGHSYNEQFF	TGTGCCAGCAGTTTAGATGCGGGCCACTCCTACAATGAGCAGTTCTTC	NA	16	TRBV27	TRBJ2-1	once
CASSGTGPYSGANVLTF	TGCGCCAGCTCCGGGACAGGGCCTTACTCTGGGGCCAACGTCCTGACTTTC	TRBD1	17	TRBV5-1	TRBJ2-6	NA
CASSFSLAGASYEQYF	TGCGCCAGCAGCTTCTCACTAGCGGGCGCCTCCTACGAGCAGTACTTC	TRBD2	16	TRBV5-1	TRBJ2-7	once
CASSEGLAGGRAQFF	TGCGCCAGCAGCGAAGGACTAGCGGGAGGTAGGGCGCAGTTCTTC	TRBD2	15	TRBV10-1	TRBJ2-1	NA
CASNHVGGAGELFF	TGTGCCAGCAACCACGTAGGAGGGGCCGGGGAGCTGTTTTTT	NA	14	TRBV6-5	TRBJ2-2	NA
CASSLVGAAGELFF	TGTGCCAGCAGCTTAGTGGGGGCGGCCGGGGAGCTGTTTTTT	NA	14	TRBV11-2	TRBJ2-2	NA
CASSEAGHSNQPQHF	TGTGCCAGCAGTGAAGCGGGCCATAGCAATCAGCCCCAGCATTTT	NA	15	TRBV6-1	TRBJ1-5	NA
CASSAQGDTEAFF	TGCGCCAGCAGTGCTCAGGGAGACACTGAAGCTTTCTTT	NA	13	TRBV5-1	TRBJ1-1	once
CARTGGRDYEQYF	TGTGCCAGGACAGGGGGAAGGGACTACGAGCAGTACTTC	TRBD1	13	TRBV11-3	TRBJ2-7	NA